The clone carrying this TCR beta chain was picked up many times. Its antigen is currently unknown. The sample belongs to a study of identical twins. With template switching, a universal primer site was added, and the cDNA carried unique molecular identifiers. TCRdb called the 5' RACE reads again in MiXCR, with one record for every CDR3 protein. This table holds some 1,700,000 distinct CDR3 sequences, about 32% found once. General observations from the study: Sharing of beta out-of-frame sequences by twins showed a weaker excess. Findings depended on cross-sectional statistics rather than tracking the same donors.

Losses at the gene ends were 3 bases for V and 2 bases for J; bases not matched to a gene: 0. This CDR3 region has 14 residues. The sample taken for sequencing was cord blood. The genes are TRBV12-3 or TRBV12-4 and TRBJ2-1, with 8 bases lining up with TRBD2. This TCR was recovered from a newborn girl in good health. DNA of the CDR3: TGTGCCAGCAGTTTTAGCGGGGCCTACAATGAGCAGTTCTTC. It yields the protein CASSFSGAYNEQFF.